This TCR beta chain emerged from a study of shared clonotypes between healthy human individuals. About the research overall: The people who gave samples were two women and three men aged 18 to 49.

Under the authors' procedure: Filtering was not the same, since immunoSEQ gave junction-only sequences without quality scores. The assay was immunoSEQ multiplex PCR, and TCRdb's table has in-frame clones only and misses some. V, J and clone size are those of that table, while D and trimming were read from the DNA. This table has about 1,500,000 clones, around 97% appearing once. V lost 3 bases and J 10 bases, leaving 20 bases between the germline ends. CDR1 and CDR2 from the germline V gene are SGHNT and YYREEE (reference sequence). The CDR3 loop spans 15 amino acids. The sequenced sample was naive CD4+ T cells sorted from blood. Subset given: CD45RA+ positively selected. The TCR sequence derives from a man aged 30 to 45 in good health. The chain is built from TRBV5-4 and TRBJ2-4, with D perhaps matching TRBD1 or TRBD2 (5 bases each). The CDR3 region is CASSSRDPGAGIQYF. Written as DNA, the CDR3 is TGTGCCAGCAGCTCCCGGGACCCCGGGGCAGGAATTCAGTACTTC. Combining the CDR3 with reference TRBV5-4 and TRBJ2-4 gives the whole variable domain ETGVTQSPTHLIKTRGQQVTLRCSSQSGHNTVSWYQQALGQGPQFIFQYYREEENGRGNFPPRFSGLQFPNYSSELNVNALELDDSALYLCASSSRDPGAGIQYFGAGTRLSVL.